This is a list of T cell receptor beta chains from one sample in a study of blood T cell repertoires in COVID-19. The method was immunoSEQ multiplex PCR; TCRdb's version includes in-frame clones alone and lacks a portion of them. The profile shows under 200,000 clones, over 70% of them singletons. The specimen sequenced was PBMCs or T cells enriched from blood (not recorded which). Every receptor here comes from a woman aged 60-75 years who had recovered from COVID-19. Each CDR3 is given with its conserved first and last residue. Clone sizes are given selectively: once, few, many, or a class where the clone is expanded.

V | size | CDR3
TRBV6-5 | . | CASSYGGGAGNEQFF
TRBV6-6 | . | CASSPSPGGVSDEQYF
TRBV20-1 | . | CSASRQGSYEQYF
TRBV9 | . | CASSASGGAIDTQYF
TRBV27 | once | CASSLYTGGMGGYTF
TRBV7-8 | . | CASSLGPRSNEQFF
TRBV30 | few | CAWSVQGFNYGYTF
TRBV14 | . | CASSHFQGLGSNTEAFF
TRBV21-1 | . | CARYYEQYF
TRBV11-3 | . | CASSLEAAEPYNEQFF
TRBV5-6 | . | CASSSQGFEQYF
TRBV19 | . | CASSIGGGGIGNYEQYF
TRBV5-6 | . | CASSFGGSFTTYGYTF
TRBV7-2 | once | CASSPGNYGYTF
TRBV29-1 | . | CSVVFSGGATDTQYF
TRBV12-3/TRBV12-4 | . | CASSGPLPGELFF
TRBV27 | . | CASSDTSSYNEQFF
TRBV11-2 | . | CASSLDWGLNEKLFF
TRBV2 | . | CASSPVPDRGVYNEQFF
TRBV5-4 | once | CASSFRLAGTTDTQYF
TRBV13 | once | CASSLGVGAGNTIYF
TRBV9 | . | CASSPILTEAFF
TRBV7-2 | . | CASKELNSGNTIYF
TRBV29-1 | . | CSVDLAGYTGELFF
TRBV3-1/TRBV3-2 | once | CASSQTVVADRGSGNTIYF